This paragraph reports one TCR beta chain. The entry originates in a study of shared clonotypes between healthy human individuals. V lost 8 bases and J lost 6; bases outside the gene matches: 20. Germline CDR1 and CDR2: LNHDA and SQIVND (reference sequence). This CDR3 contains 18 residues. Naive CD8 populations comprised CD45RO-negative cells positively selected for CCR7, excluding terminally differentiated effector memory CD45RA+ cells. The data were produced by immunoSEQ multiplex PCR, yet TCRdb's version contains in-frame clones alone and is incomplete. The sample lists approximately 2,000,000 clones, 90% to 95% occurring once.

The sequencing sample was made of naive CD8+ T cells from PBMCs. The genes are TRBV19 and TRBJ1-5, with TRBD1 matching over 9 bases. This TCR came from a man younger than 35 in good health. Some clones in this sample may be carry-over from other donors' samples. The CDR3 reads CASGSPIGWGQGSQPQHF. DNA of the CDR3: TGTGCCAGTGGATCACCTATAGGTTGGGGACAGGGTAGTCAGCCCCAGCATTTT.